This T cell receptor beta chain stems from a study of shared clonotypes between healthy human individuals. Study conclusions and caveats: It was observed that around 5% of naive CD4 clonotypes were shared across several donors.

J gave up 3 bases and V 4 bases, and 3 bases lay outside the gene matches. The CDR3 sequence is 14 residues long. Per germline, CDR1 MNHNS and CDR2 SASEGT. Original methodology: Filtering differed for immunoSEQ, which gave only junction sequences without quality scores. TCRdb's table, derived via immunoSEQ multiplex PCR, lists solely in-frame clones and lacks some. V and J calls and clone size follow that table, whereas D and trimming were derived from the DNA. The repertoire holds 2 million to 3 million clones, with roughly nine tenths as singletons. Comments on this clone: Its antigen remains unidentified. Other DNA sequences within the sample encode an identical CDR3.

Specimen: naive CD4+ T cells sorted from blood. Subset noted: CD45RA+ positively selected. J is TRBJ2-7 and V is TRBV6-1, with 10 bases lining up with TRBD1. This TCR derives from a man between 18 and 35 years old in good health. The CDR3 loop is CASSADRGHYEQYF. The CDR3 DNA is TGTGCCAGCAGTGCCGACAGGGGGCACTACGAGCAGTACTTC.